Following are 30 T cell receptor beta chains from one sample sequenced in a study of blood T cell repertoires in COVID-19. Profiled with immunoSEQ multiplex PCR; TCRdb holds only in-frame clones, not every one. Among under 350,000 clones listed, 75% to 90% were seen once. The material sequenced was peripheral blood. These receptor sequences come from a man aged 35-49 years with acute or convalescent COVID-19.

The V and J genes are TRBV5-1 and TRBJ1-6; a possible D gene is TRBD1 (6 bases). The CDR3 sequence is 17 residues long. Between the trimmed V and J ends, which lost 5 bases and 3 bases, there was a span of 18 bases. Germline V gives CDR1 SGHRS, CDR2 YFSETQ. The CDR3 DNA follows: TGCGCCAGCAGAATGGCGTATTCGGACAGCTATAATTCACCCCTCCACTTT. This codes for CASRMAYSDSYNSPLHF.

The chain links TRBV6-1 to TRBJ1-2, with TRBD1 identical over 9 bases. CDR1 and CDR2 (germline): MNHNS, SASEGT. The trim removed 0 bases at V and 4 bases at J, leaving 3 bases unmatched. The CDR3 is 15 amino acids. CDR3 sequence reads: CASSEAMGQGYGYTF. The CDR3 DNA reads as TGTGCCAGCAGTGAAGCCATGGGACAGGGCTATGGCTACACCTTC.

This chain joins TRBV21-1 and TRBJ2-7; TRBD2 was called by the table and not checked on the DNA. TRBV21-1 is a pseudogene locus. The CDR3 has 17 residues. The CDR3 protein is CASSKRSPGGRAYEQYF. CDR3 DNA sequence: TGTGCCAGCAGCAAAAGGTCTCCGGGGGGGAGGGCCTACGAGCAGTACTTC.

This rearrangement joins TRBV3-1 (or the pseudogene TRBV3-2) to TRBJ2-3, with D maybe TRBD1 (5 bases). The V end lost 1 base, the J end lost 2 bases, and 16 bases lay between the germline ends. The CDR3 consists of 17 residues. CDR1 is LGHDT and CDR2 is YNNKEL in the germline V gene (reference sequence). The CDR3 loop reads CASSQVEGQTHTDTQYF. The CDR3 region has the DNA TGTGCCAGCAGCCAAGTTGAAGGACAAACCCACACAGATACGCAGTATTTT.

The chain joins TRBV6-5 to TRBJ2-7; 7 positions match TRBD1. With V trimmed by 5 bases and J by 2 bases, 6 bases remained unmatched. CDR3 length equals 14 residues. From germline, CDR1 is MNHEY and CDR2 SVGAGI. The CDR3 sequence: CASSRSDRAYEQYF. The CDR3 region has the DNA TGTGCCAGCAGTAGGTCCGACAGGGCCTACGAGCAGTACTTC.

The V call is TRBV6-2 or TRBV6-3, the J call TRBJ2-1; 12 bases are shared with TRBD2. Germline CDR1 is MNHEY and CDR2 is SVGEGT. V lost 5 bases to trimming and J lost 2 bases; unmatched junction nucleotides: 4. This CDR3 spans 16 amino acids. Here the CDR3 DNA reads TGTGCCAGCAGTACGAGACTAGCGGGGGCCTACAATGAGCAGTTCTTC. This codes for CASSTRLAGAYNEQFF.

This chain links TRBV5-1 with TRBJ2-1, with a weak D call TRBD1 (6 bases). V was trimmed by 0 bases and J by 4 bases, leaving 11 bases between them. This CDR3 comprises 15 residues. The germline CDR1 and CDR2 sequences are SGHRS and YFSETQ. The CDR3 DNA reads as TGCGCCAGCAGCTTGGGGTCGAGGGGGTACAATGAGCAGTTCTTC. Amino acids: CASSLGSRGYNEQFF.

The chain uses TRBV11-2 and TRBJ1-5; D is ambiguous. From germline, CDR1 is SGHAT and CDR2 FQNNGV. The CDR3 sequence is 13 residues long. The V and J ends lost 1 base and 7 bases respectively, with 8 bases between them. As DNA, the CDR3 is TGTGCCAGCAGCTTAGCCCTCAGGCAGCCCCAGCATTTT. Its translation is CASSLALRQPQHF.

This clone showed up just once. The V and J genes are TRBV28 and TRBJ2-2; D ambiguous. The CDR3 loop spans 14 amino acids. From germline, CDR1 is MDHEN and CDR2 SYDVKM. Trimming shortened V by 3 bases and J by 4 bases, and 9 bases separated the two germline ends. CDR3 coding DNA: TGTGCCAGCAGTTTCCGGTCGGGCACCGGGGAGCTGTTTTTT. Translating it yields CASSFRSGTGELFF.

This CDR3 is CASRLRTDQETQYF. In nucleotides, the CDR3 is TGTGCCAGCAGGTTACGGACAGACCAAGAGACCCAGTACTTC. V is TRBV6-5 and J is TRBJ2-5, with D perhaps matching TRBD1 (6 bases). The CDR3 spans 14 residues. The germline V gene has CDR1 MNHEY and CDR2 SVGAGI. Trimming took 6 bases from V and 0 from J, leaving 11 bases between them.

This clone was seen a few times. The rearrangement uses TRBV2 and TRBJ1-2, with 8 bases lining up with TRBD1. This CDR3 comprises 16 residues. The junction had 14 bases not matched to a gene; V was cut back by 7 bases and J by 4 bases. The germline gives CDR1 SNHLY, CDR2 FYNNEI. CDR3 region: CASTQDPPQGGYGYTF. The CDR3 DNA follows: TGTGCCAGCACCCAAGACCCCCCACAGGGGGGCTATGGCTACACCTTC. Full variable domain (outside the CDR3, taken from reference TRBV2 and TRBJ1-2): EPEVTQTPSHQVTQMGQEVILRCVPISNHLYFYWYRQILGQKVEFLVSFYNNEISEKSEIFDDQFSVERPDGSNFTLKIRSTKLEDSAMYFCASTQDPPQGGYGYTFGSGTRLTVV.

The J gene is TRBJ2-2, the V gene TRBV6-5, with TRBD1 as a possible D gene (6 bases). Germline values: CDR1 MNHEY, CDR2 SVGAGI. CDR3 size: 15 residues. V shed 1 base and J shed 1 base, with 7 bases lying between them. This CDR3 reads CASSYLGQNTGELFF. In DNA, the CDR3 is TGTGCCAGCAGTTACTTGGGACAGAACACCGGGGAGCTGTTTTTT.

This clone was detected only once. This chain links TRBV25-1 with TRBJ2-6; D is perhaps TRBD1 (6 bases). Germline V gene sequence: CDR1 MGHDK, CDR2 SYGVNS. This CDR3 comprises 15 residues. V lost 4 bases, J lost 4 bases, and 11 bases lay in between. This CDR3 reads CASSGQGSGANVLTF. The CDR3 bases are TGTGCCAGCAGTGGTCAGGGGAGCGGGGCCAACGTCCTGACTTTC.

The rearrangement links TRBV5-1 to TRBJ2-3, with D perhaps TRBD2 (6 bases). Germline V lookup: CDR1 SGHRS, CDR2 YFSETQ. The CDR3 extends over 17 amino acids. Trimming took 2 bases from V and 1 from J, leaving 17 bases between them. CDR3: CASSFGGISYGTDTQYF. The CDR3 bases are TGCGCCAGCAGCTTTGGAGGGATCAGCTACGGCACAGATACGCAGTATTTT.

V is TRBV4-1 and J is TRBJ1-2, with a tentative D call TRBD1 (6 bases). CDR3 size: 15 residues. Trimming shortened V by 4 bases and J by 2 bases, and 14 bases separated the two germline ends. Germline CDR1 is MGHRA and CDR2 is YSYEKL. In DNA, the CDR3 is TGCGCCAGCAGCCCTACCACAGGGAAGAACTATGGCTACACCTTC. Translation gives CASSPTTGKNYGYTF.

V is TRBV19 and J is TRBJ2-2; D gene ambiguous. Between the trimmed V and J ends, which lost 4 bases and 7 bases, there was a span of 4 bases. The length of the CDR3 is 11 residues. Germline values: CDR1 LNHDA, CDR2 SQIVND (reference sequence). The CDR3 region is CASSTFGELFF. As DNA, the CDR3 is TGTGCCAGTAGTACTTTCGGGGAGCTGTTTTTT.

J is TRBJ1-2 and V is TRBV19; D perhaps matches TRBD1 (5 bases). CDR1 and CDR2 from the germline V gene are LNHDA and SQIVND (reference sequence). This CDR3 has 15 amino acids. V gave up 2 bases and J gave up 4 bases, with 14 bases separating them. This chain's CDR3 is CASSIIGGSGYGYTF. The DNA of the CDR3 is TGTGCCAGTAGTATAATCGGGGGGAGCGGCTATGGCTACACCTTC.

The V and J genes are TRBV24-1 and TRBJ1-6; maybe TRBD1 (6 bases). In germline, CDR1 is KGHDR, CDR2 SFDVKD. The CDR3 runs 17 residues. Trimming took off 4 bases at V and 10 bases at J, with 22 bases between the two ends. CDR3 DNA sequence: TGTGCCACCAGTGACCGCAGACAGGCTAACCCAAGGTCACCCCTCCACTTT. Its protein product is CATSDRRQANPRSPLHF.

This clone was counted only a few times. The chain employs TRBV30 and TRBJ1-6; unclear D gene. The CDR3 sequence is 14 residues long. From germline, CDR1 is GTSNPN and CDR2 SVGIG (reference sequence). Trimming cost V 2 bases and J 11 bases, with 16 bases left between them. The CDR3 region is CAWSLNPNLPPLHF. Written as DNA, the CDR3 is TGTGCCTGGAGTTTAAATCCAAACTTGCCACCCCTCCACTTT.

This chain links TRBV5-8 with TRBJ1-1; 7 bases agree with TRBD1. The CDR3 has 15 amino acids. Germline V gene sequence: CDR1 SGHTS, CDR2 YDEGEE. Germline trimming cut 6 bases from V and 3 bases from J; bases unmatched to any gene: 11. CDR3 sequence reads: CASNIGFGQDTEAFF. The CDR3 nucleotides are TGTGCCAGCAACATCGGCTTTGGACAGGACACTGAAGCTTTCTTT. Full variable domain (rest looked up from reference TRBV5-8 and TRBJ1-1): EAGVTQSPTHLIKTRGQQATLRCSPISGHTSVYWYQQALGLGLQFLLWYDEGEERNRGNFPPRFSGRQFPNYSSELNVNALELEDSALYLCASNIGFGQDTEAFFGQGTRLTVV.

The CDR3 coding sequence is TGTGCCAGCAGCCTCGTGGAGCGTGGCTACACCTTC. It specifies CASSLVERGYTF. The chain couples TRBV6-6 to TRBJ1-2, with unresolved D. Germline V lookup: CDR1 MNHNY, CDR2 SVGAGI (reference sequence). Trimming took 6 bases from V and 7 from J, leaving 12 bases between them. This CDR3 has 12 amino acids.

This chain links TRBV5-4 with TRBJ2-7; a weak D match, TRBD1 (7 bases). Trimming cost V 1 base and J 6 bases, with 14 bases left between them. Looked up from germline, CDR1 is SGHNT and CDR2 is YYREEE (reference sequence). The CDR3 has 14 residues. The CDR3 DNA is TGTGCCAGCAGCTTGTATGCAGGGGGGTCCGAGCAGTACTTC. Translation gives CASSLYAGGSEQYF.

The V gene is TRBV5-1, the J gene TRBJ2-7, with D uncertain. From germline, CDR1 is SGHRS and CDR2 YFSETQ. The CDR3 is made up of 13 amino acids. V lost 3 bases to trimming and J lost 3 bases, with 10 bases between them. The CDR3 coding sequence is TGCGCCAGCAGCTCAACAGCATTCTACGAGCAGTACTTC. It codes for CASSSTAFYEQYF.

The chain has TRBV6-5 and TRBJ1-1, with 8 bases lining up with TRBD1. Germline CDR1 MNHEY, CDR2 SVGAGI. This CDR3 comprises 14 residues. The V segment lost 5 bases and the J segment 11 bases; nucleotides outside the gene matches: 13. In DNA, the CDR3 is TGTGCCAGCAGTCCGACAGGGGATGGTTTCGAGGCTTTCTTT. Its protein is CASSPTGDGFEAFF.

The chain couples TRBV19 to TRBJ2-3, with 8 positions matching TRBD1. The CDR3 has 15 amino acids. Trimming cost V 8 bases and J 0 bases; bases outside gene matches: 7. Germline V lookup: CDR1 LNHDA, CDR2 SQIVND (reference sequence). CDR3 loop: CASDRGWGSTDTQYF. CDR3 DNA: TGTGCCAGTGACAGGGGATGGGGAAGCACAGATACGCAGTATTTT.

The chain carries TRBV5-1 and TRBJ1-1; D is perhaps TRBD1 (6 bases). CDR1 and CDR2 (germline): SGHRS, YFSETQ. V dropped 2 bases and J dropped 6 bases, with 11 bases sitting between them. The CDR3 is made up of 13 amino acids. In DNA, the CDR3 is TGCGCCAGCAGCTTCGGGGGGCGAGCTGAAGCTTTCTTT. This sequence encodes CASSFGGRAEAFF.

The CDR3 region is CATSDTGTSNEQFF. The CDR3 DNA sequence: TGTGCCACCAGTGATACCGGGACTAGCAATGAGCAGTTCTTC. The rearrangement uses TRBV24-1 and TRBJ2-1; the match to TRBD2 covers 8 bases. V lost 3 bases, J lost 6 bases, and 3 bases stayed unmatched. Germline loops: CDR1 KGHDR, CDR2 SFDVKD. This CDR3 is 14 amino acids long.

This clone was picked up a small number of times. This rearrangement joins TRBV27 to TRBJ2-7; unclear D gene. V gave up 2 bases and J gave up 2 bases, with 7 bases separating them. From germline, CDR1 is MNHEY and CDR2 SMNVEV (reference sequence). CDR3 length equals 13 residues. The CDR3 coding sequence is TGTGCCAGCAGTTTAGGAGTTACCTACGAGCAGTACTTC. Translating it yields CASSLGVTYEQYF.

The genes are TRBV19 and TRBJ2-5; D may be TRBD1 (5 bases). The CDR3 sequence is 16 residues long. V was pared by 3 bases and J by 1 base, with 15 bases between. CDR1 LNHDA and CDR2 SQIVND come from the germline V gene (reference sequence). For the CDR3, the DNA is TGTGCCAGTAGTATTTCCGCTCAGGGTCCCCAAGAGACCCAGTACTTC. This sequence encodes CASSISAQGPQETQYF. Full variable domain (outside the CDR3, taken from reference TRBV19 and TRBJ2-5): DGGITQSPKYLFRKEGQNVTLSCEQNLNHDAMYWYRQDPGQGLRLIYYSQIVNDFQKGDIAEGYSVSREKKESFPLTVTSAQKNPTAFYLCASSISAQGPQETQYFGPGTRLLVL.

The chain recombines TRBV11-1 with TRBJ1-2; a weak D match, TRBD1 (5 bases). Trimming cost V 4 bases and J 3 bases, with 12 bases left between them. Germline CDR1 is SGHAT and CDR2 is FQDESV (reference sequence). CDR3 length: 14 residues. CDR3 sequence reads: CASSSRGNHYGYTF. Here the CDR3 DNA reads TGTGCCAGCAGCTCTCGGGGGAATCACTATGGCTACACCTTC.